This T cell receptor beta chain was sequenced for a study of blood T cells in healthy people across ages. Study overall: Through template switching, about one barcoded beta molecule was captured per two T cells, as measured in model experiments.

Next came a second PCR, run for about 7 to 12 cycles, which used a sample-barcoded 5' primer along with a J-beta primer mix. MiXCR, applied by TCRdb to the 5' RACE reads, yields one record per CDR3 protein. The sample lists around 850,000 distinct CDR3 sequences, about 34% occurring once. Whole-study findings and limits: The study found more naive CD4+ cells and higher diversity in long-lived than aged donors. Older age went with lower TCR beta diversity per million T cells, in a roughly linear way.

Samples had at least 6 million PBMCs isolated from them. J was trimmed by 7 bases and V by 5 bases; bases with no gene match: 7. There are 14 residues in the CDR3. Germline V lookup: CDR1 SEHNR, CDR2 FQNEAQ (reference sequence). About this clonotype itself: Its matching antigen is unknown. A much more abundant neighbour one base away suggests this may be a read error.

The origin of this receptor is a man in his late teens or twenties in good health. The gene calls are TRBV7-9 and TRBJ2-1, with 8 bases identical to TRBD1. Sequencing input: blood. This CDR3 is CASSPRWTGNEQFF. CDR3 nucleotides: TGTGCCAGCAGCCCCAGATGGACAGGGAATGAGCAGTTCTTC.